These 13 T cell receptor beta chains were all obtained from the same sample, sequenced in a study of blood T cells in healthy people across ages. A sample-barcoded 5' primer and a J-beta primer mix were used in a second PCR of roughly 7 to 11 cycles. Using its own MiXCR run on the 5' RACE reads, TCRdb lists one record per CDR3 protein. Of roughly 2 million distinct CDR3 sequences in the sample, less than 50% were seen once. The sequencing input was blood. Receptors were obtained from a woman in her 40s in good health.

The chain joins TRBV28 to TRBJ2-7, with no clear D. The V gene's germline CDR1 is MDHEN and CDR2 SYDVKM. The CDR3 totals 12 residues. Trimming took off 5 bases at V and 0 bases at J, with 5 bases between the two ends. This CDR3 is CASSAVSYEQYF. The CDR3 DNA is TGTGCCAGCAGTGCCGTCTCCTACGAGCAGTACTTC.

V usage is TRBV28 and J usage is TRBJ1-2, with 7 bases matching TRBD1. Germline-derived CDR1 and CDR2 are MDHEN and SYDVKM. The V segment lost 1 base and the J segment 8 bases; nucleotides outside the gene matches: 7. The CDR3 totals 14 residues. The CDR3 sequence: CASSLFVGGSGYTF. In DNA form, the CDR3 reads TGTGCCAGCAGTTTATTTGTAGGGGGCTCGGGCTACACCTTC.

V is TRBV20-1 and J is TRBJ2-5, with 12 bases identical to TRBD2. The CDR3 covers 17 residues. The germline V gene encodes CDR1 DFQATT and CDR2 SNEGSKA (reference sequence). Germline trimming cut 6 bases from V and 2 bases from J; bases unmatched to any gene: 13. CDR3 DNA sequence: TGCAGTGCCAGGGGGGCTAGCGGGGGGGCGTTGCAAGAGACCCAGTACTTC. Its translation is CSARGASGGALQETQYF.

The chain links TRBV6-1 to TRBJ2-5; 12 bases align to TRBD2. The CDR3 covers 16 residues. J gave up 3 bases and V 5 bases, and 7 bases lay outside the gene matches. Germline V gene lookup returns CDR1 MNHNS and CDR2 SASEGT. The CDR3 loop reads CASSPLAGGLEETQYF. The CDR3 DNA is TGTGCCAGCAGTCCACTAGCGGGGGGTCTTGAAGAGACCCAGTACTTC.

Ten or more counts support this clonotype. This rearrangement joins TRBV20-1 to TRBJ2-7, with D possibly matching TRBD2 (5 bases). The CDR3 contains 12 residues. Germline loops: CDR1 DFQATT, CDR2 SNEGSKA (reference sequence). V lost 1 base to trimming and J lost 9 bases, with 13 bases between them. CDR3 bases: TGCAGTGCTAGAGGGACTCAGAGTGGGCAGTACTTC. Translating it yields CSARGTQSGQYF.

The V call is TRBV4-1, the J call TRBJ2-3; 8 bases map to TRBD2. With V trimmed by 0 bases and J by 6 bases, 11 bases remained unmatched. In germline, CDR1 is MGHRA, CDR2 YSYEKL. There are 17 residues in the CDR3. The CDR3 here is CASSQDVGLAYLDTQYF. DNA of the CDR3: TGCGCCAGCAGCCAAGATGTAGGACTAGCTTATTTGGATACGCAGTATTTT.

The chain has TRBV3-1 and TRBJ2-3, with 7 bases fitting TRBD2. Trimming cost V 4 bases and J 2 bases; bases outside gene matches: 9. CDR3 length: 16 amino acids. Germline V lookup: CDR1 LGHDT, CDR2 YNNKEL (reference sequence). The CDR3 reads CASSPGLDPVTDTQYF. DNA for the CDR3: TGTGCCAGCAGCCCCGGACTAGATCCGGTCACAGATACGCAGTATTTT.

A note on this clonotype: Since a much larger clone is just one base distant, this may be a read error. The chain recombines TRBV29-1 with TRBJ2-1; D possibly corresponds to TRBD2 (6 bases). V was clipped by 4 bases and J by 10 bases, with 14 bases between them. The CDR3 covers 12 residues. Germline V lookup: CDR1 SQVTM, CDR2 ANQGSEA. CDR3 residues: CSVGTGSGEQFF. DNA of the CDR3: TGCAGCGTTGGCACAGGTAGCGGAGAGCAGTTCTTC.

As concerns this clonotype: Relative to the germline gene, one junction end is altered; a read error may explain this. The J gene is TRBJ1-6, the V gene TRBV6-2 or TRBV6-3; D is perhaps TRBD1 (5 bases). The V gene's germline CDR1 is MNHEY and CDR2 SVGEGT. The CDR3 is 17 residues long. CDR3 sequence (DNA): TGTGCCAGCAGTTACACCACAGGTCGCATTGGAAATTCACTCCTCCACTTT. This sequence encodes CASSYTTGRIGNSLLHF.

With regard to this clonotype: A much larger clonotype is one base distant, so this may be a read error. The gene calls are TRBV4-2 and TRBJ2-1; no definite D call. The CDR3 spans 16 residues. Germline CDR1 is LGHNA and CDR2 is YNFKEQ. Here the CDR3 DNA reads TGTGCCAGCAGCCAAGGGGCTGACGAATCCTACAAGGAGCAGTTCTTC. It yields the protein CASSQGADESYKEQFF.

Turning to this clonotype: At one end, the junction sequence differs from germline, possibly due to a read error. The V gene is TRBV20-1, the J gene TRBJ1-5; tentative D call: TRBD1 (5 bases). The germline CDR1 and CDR2 sequences are DFQATT and SNEGSKA (reference sequence). The CDR3 has 15 amino acids. This chain's CDR3 is CSARTGTAGNQPQHF. CDR3 bases: TGCAGTGCTAGAACGGGGACGGCGGGCAACCAGCCCCAGCATTTT.

The gene calls are TRBV7-8 and TRBJ2-2, with D possibly TRBD1 on 7 matching bases. This CDR3 has 15 amino acids. The V gene lost 8 bases and the J gene lost 1 base, with 14 bases spanning the gap. Germline V gene sequence: CDR1 SGHVS, CDR2 FQNEAQ. The CDR3 sequence: CASLRGTVNTGELFF. The CDR3 nucleotides are TGTGCCAGCCTACGGGGGACAGTGAACACCGGGGAGCTGTTTTTT.

V and J are TRBV11-2 and TRBJ2-7; D might be TRBD2 (6 bases). This CDR3 spans 15 amino acids. V gave up 5 bases and J gave up 2 bases, with 16 bases separating them. Germline V gene data show CDR1 as SGHAT and CDR2 as FQNNGV. The CDR3 sequence: CASSAFTGETYEQYF. The CDR3 DNA follows: TGTGCCAGCAGCGCATTCACGGGAGAAACCTACGAGCAGTACTTC. The complete variable domain, with remaining parts taken from reference TRBV11-2 and TRBJ2-7, reads EAGVAQSPRYKIIEKRQSVAFWCNPISGHATLYWYQQILGQGPKLLIQFQNNGVVDDSQLPKDRFSAERLKGVDSTLKIQPAKLEDSAVYLCASSAFTGETYEQYFGPGTRLTVT.